This is a list of T cell receptor beta chains from one sample in a study of T cell repertoires in cytomegalovirus infection. TCRdb reprocessed the reads with MiXCR, giving one entry per CDR3 protein. This table has approximately 910,000 distinct CDR3 sequences, approximately 31% appearing once. Antigens for these TCRs are unknown. The source material was cultured CD8+ T cells from PBMCs, sampled from culture after CMV antigen stimulation. The receptors were sampled from a human donor in good health (CMV status not recorded). Some clones in this sample may be carry-over from other donors' samples. Each CDR3 is given without its conserved first and last residue. The order of the fields is CDR3 protein, CDR3 length, V gene.

ASTLGLAGRGEQF,13,TRBV6-1
ASRSSFTEAF,10,TRBV5-1
ASSFFPGNEQF,11,TRBV7-8
ATNNWTSGGTGELF,14,TRBV7-6
ASSYLDTEAF,10,TRBV6-8
ASSIDLAGANYGYT,14,TRBV19
ASSIPRDEQF,10,TRBV7-9
SAKDYEQY,8,TRBV20-1
ASSSTRSGNQPQH,13,TRBV7-9
ASSPGPGQGHEEQY,14,TRBV7-2
ASSQVGSHNEQF,12,TRBV7-9
ASSEGRGRKAEAF,13,TRBV9
ASSPPTGLSYGYT,13,TRBV11-1
ASSLGLAGEQF,11,TRBV7-2
ASSLAPGRIYGYT,13,TRBV7-9
ASTAVEAF,8,TRBV7-9
ASSEAGPEKLF,11,TRBV6-1
ASSQAVDSPANYGYT,15,TRBV4-1
TITGAPNQPQH,11,TRBV2
ASSSPGTGSTGELF,14,TRBV7-4
ASSLARYKKGMVGYT,15,TRBV5-4
ASSEWDFGSYNEQF,14,TRBV2
ANSLVGGSSYNEQF,14,TRBV5-5
AGLDFNYGYT,10,TRBV6-6
ASSFDEEGINFYGSTIY,17,TRBV7-2
ASSFPRAGRDDTQY,14,TRBV7-9
ASSETGGGANEGEQF,15,TRBV2
ASSSLTGTGGARGETDTQY,19,TRBV28
ASSPLWGSDDTQY,13,TRBV27
ASRPASYSNQPQH,13,TRBV27
SARGRDLETNPSYNEQF,17,TRBV20-1
ASSSSLAGDSYEQY,14,TRBV7-9
ASSLLAGESYNEQF,14,TRBV7-3
ASSPPSGSRNEQY,13,TRBV7-2
ASSLRGEGAF,10,TRBV7-9
ASSPHLFSGGSYEQY,15,TRBV27
ASAPEGVSYNEQF,13,TRBV19
ASSLAGALTYNEQF,14,TRBV7-9
ASSSPGLAGGSYEQY,15,TRBV7-9
ASSYPLGAPGNTIY,14,TRBV6-6
ASSAEDGELF,10,TRBV7-9
ASSLTWRPSGQETQY,15,TRBV7-9
ASSLATQVPYGYT,13,TRBV7-2
ASSRAGAGTYTDTYNEQF,18,TRBV5-8
SAQTLNEQF,9,TRBV20-1
ASSLGTGAFYGYT,13,TRBV27
ASSLGTGPPSGANVLT,16,TRBV7-2
SAKALERGWADTQY,14,TRBV20-1
ASSASGDNYGYT,12,TRBV7-4
ATSRDRGDSIYGYT,14,TRBV15
ASSGRLGEQY,10,TRBV27
ASRFIDTNPNYGYT,14,TRBV7-9